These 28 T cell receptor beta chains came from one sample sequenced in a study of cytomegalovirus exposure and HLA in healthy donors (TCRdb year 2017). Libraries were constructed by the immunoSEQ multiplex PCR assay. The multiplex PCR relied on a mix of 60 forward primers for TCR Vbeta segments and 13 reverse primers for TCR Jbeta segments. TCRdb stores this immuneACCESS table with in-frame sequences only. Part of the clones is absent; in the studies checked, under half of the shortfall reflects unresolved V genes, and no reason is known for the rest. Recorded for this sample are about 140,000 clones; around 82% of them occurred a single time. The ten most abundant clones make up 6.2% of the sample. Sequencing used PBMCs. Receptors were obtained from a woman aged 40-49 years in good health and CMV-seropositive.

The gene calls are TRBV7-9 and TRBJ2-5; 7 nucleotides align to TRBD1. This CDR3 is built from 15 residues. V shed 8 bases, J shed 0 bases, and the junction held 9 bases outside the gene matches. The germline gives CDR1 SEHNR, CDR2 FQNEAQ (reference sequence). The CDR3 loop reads CASGPTGTYQETQYF. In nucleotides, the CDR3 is TGTGCCAGCGGACCGACAGGGACGTACCAAGAGACCCAGTACTTC.

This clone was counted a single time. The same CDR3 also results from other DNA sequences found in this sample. The DNA for the CDR3 is TGCGCCAGCAGCTTTGGAGGCTACGAGCAGTACTTC. Encoded protein: CASSFGGYEQYF. The rearrangement links TRBV5-1 to TRBJ2-7; weak D call: TRBD2 (5 bases). The ends were cut back, 2 bases at V and 3 bases at J, with 6 bases in the middle. Germline V gene data show CDR1 as SGHRS and CDR2 as YFSETQ. The CDR3 loop spans 12 amino acids.

Here the CDR3 DNA reads TGTGCCAGCCCCACCCCAGGGCGGATGAACACTGAAGCTTTCTTT. It specifies CASPTPGRMNTEAFF. V usage is TRBV6-5 and J usage is TRBJ1-1; D might be TRBD1 (5 bases). The germline V gene encodes CDR1 MNHEY and CDR2 SVGAGI. The CDR3 totals 15 residues. The ends were cut back, 8 bases at V and 0 bases at J, with 16 bases in the middle.

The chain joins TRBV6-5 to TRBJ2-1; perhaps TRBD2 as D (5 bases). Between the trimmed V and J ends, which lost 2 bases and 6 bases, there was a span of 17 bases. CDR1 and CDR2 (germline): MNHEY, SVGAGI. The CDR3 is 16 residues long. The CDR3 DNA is TGTGCCAGCAGTTACCAAGTCCTTGGACTGGGCAATGAGCAGTTCTTC. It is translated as CASSYQVLGLGNEQFF.

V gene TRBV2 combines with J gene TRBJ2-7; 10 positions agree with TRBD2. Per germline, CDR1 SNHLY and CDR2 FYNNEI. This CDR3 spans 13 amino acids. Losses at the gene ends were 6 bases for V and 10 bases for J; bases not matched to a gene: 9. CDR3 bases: TGTGCCAGCAGCGACACTAGCGGGACTACTCAGTACTTC. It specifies CASSDTSGTTQYF.

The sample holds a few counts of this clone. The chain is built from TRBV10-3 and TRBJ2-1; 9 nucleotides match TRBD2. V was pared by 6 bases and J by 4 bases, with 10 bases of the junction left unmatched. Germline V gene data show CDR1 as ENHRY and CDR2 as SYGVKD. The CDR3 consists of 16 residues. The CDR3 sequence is CAIRGDSGRQYNEQFF. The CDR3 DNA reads TGTGCCATCAGGGGCGATAGCGGGAGACAATACAATGAGCAGTTCTTC.

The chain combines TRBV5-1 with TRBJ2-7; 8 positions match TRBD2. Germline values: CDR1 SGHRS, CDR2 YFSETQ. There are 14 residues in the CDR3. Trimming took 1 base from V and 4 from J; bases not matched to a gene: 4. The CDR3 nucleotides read TGCGCCAGCAGCTTGAGTAGCGGGGTATACGAGCAGTACTTC. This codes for CASSLSSGVYEQYF.

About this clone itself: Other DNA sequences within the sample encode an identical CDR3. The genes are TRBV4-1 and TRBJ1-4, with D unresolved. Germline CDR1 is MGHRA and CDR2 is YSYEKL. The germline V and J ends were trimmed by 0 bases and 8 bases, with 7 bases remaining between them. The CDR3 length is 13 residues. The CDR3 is CASSQDLEEKLFF. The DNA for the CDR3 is TGCGCCAGCAGCCAAGATCTCGAGGAAAAACTGTTTTTT.

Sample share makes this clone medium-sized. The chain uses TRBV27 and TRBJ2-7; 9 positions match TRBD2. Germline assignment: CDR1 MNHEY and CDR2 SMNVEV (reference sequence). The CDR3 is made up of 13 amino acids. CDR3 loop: CATRLSGSNEQYF. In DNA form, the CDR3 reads TGTGCTACGCGTCTTAGCGGGAGCAACGAGCAGTACTTC.

CDR3 region: CASSLTDRATGELFF. In nucleotides, the CDR3 is TGTGCCAGCAGCTTAACGGACAGGGCCACCGGGGAGCTGTTTTTT. This sequence joins TRBV7-9 and TRBJ2-2, with 8 bases fitting TRBD1. The CDR3 length is 15 residues. Germline CDR1 and CDR2: SEHNR and FQNEAQ (reference sequence). The J segment lost 4 bases and the V segment lost 2 bases, leaving 3 bases of the junction unmatched.

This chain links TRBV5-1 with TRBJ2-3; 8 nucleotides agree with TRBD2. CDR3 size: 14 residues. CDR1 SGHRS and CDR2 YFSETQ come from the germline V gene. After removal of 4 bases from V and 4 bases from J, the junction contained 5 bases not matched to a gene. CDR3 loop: CASSPGRGADTQYF. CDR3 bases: TGCGCCAGCAGCCCTGGGCGGGGGGCAGATACGCAGTATTTT.

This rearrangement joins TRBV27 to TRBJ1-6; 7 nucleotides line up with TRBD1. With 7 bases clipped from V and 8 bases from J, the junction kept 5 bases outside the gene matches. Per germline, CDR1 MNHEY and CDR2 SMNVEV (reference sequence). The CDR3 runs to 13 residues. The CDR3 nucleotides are TGTGCCAGCAAGCGGACAGGCGATTCACCCCTCCACTTT. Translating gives CASKRTGDSPLHF.

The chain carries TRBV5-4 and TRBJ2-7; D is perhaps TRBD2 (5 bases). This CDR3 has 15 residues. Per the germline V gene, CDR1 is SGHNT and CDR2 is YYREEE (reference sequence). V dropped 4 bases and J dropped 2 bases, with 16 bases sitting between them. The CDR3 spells CASSHGTGFPYEQYF. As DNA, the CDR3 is TGTGCCAGCAGCCACGGAACGGGGTTTCCCTACGAGCAGTACTTC.

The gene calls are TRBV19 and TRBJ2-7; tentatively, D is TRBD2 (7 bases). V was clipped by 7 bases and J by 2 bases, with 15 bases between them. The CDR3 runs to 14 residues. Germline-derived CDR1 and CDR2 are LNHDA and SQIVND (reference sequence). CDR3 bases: TGTGCCAGTAAGGGGGGGGGCGGCACCTACGAGCAGTACTTC. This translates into CASKGGGGTYEQYF.

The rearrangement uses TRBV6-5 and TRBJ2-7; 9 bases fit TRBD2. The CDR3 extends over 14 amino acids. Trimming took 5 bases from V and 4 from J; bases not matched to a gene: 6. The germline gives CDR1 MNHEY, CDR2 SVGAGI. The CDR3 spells CASSPGTSLYEQYF. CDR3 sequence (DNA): TGTGCCAGCAGTCCAGGGACTAGCTTGTACGAGCAGTACTTC.

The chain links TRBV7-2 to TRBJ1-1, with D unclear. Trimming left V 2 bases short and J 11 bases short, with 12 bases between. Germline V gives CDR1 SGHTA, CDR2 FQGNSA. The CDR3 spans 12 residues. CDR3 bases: TGTGCCAGCAGCTTATCCCGGGTAGGCGCTTTCTTT. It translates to CASSLSRVGAFF.

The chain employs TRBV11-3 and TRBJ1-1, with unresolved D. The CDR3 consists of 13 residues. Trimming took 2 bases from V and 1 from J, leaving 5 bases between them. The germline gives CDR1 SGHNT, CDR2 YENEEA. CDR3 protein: CASSLIRNTEAFF. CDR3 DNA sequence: TGTGCCAGCAGCTTAATTCGGAACACTGAAGCTTTCTTT.

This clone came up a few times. The CDR3 region has the DNA TGTGCCAGCTCACGACTCCAACAGCCCCGGGGCACCGGGGAGCTGTTTTTT. It is translated as CASSRLQQPRGTGELFF. The chain has TRBV18 and TRBJ2-2, with D possibly TRBD2 on 5 matching bases. In germline, CDR1 is KGHSH, CDR2 LQKENI. This CDR3 contains 17 residues. V gave up 4 bases and J gave up 4 bases, with 19 bases separating them.

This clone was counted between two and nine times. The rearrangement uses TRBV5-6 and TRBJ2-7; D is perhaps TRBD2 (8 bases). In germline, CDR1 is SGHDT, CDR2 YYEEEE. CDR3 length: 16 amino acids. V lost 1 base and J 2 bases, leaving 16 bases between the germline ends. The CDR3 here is CASSLSTGTRPYEQYF. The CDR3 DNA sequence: TGTGCCAGCAGCTTGTCGACAGGGACTAGACCCTACGAGCAGTACTTC.

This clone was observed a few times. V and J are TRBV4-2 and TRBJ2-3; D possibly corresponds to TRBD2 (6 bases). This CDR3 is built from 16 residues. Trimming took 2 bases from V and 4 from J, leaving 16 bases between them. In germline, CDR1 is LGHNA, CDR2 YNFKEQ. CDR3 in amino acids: CASSQKSGSGADTQYF. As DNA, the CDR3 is TGTGCCAGCAGCCAAAAGAGCGGGTCGGGAGCAGATACGCAGTATTTT.

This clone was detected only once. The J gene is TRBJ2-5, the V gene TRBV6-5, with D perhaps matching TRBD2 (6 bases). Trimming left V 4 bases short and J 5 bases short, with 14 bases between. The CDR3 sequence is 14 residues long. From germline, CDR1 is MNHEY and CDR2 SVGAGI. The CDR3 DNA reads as TGTGCCAGCAGTTTCAGGGACGGAGGGGAGACCCAGTACTTC. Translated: CASSFRDGGETQYF.

The CDR3 DNA is TGCAGCGTTGAAGGTAACTACGAGCAGTACTTC. As protein: CSVEGNYEQYF. The chain carries TRBV29-1 and TRBJ2-7; D is unresolved. Germline V CDR1 and CDR2: SQVTM, ANQGSEA. V shed 1 base and J shed 3 bases, with 4 bases lying between them. The CDR3 length is 11 residues.

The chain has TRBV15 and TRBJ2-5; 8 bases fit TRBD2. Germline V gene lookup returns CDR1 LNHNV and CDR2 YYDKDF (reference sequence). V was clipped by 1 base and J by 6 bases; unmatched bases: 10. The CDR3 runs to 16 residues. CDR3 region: CATSRALGGEGKTQYF. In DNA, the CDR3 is TGTGCCACCAGCAGAGCCCTCGGGGGGGAGGGAAAGACCCAGTACTTC.

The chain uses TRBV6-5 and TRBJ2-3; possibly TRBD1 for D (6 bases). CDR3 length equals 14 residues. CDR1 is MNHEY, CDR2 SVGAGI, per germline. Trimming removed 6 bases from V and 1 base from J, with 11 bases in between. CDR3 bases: TGTGCCAGCAGACAGGGTTTAGGCACAGATACGCAGTATTTT. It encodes CASRQGLGTDTQYF.

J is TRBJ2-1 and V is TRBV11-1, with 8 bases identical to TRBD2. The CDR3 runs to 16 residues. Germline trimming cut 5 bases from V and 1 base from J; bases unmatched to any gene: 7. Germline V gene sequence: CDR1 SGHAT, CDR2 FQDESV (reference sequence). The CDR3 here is CASSPGGATSYNEQFF. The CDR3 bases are TGTGCCAGCAGCCCCGGGGGGGCAACTTCCTACAATGAGCAGTTCTTC. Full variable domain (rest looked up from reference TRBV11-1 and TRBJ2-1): EAEVAQSPRYKITEKSQAVAFWCDPISGHATLYWYRQILGQGPELLVQFQDESVVDDSQLPKDRFSAERLKGVDSTLKIQPAELGDSAMYLCASSPGGATSYNEQFFGPGTRLTVL.

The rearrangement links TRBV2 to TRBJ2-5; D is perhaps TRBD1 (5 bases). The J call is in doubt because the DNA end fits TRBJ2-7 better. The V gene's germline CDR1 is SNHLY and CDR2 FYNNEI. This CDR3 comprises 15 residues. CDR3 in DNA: TGTGCCAGCAGTGAAGTAAGTCAGGGTGGCGACGAGCAGTACTTC. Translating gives CASSEVSQGGDEQYF.

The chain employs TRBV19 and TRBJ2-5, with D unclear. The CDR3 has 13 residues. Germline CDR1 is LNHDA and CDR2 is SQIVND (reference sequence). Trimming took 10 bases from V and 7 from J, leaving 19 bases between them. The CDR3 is CATHGSRGGTQYF. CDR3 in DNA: TGTGCCACCCACGGGTCCCGAGGCGGGACCCAGTACTTC.

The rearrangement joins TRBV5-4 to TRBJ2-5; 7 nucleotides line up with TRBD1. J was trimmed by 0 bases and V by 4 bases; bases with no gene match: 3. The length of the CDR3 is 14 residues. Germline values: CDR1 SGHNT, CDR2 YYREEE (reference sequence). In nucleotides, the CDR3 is TGTGCCAGCAGCGCCGGGACAGACCAAGAGACCCAGTACTTC. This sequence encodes CASSAGTDQETQYF. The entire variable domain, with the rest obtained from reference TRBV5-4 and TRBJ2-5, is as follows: ETGVTQSPTHLIKTRGQQVTLRCSSQSGHNTVSWYQQALGQGPQFIFQYYREEENGRGNFPPRFSGLQFPNYSSELNVNALELDDSALYLCASSAGTDQETQYFGPGTRLLVL.